The clone carrying this TCR beta chain occurred a few times. The CDR3 loop spans 19 amino acids. The trim removed 1 base at V and 0 bases at J, leaving 15 bases unmatched. CDR1 is SGHDT, CDR2 YYEEEE, per germline. The sample comes from a study of shared clonotypes between healthy human individuals. Repertoires were generated with immunoSEQ multiplex PCR, while TCRdb's copy carries only in-frame clones and drops some. The sample holds 150,000 to 200,000 clones, 65% to 70% seen once. J is TRBJ2-7 and V is TRBV5-6; the match to TRBD2 covers 8 bases. This receptor was obtained from a man aged 25 to 45 in good health. Sequenced input: memory CD4+ T cells sorted from blood. The subset denotes: CD45RA-negative fraction. The CDR3 is CASSLWSSGWRGSSYEQYF. DNA of the CDR3: TGTGCCAGCAGCTTGTGGTCTAGCGGGTGGAGAGGGAGCTCCTACGAGCAGTACTTC. Together with reference TRBV5-6 and TRBJ2-7, the CDR3 gives the full variable domain: DAGVTQSPTHLIKTRGQQVTLRCSPKSGHDTVSWYQQALGQGPQFIFQYYEEEERQRGNFPDRFSGHQFPNYSSELNVNALLLGDSALYLCASSLWSSGWRGSSYEQYFGPGTRLTVT.